This is a list of T cell receptor beta chains from one sample in a study of cytomegalovirus exposure and HLA in healthy donors. Assay: immunoSEQ multiplex PCR; the TCRdb copy retains only in-frame clones and omits some. Altogether under 200,000 clones are present, around 77% being singletons, with the ten largest covering approximately 2.5%. Sequencing was carried out using PBMCs. These receptors were collected from a man between 60 and 70 years old in good health and CMV-seronegative. Each CDR3 is given without its conserved first and last residue. Fields, in order: V gene, J gene, CDR3 protein.

>TRBV28|TRBJ1-2
ASGSLKGGGYGYT
>TRBV9|TRBJ2-3
ASSVARRGGDTQY
>TRBV4-3|TRBJ2-1
ASSQDSAGGINEQF
>TRBV29-1|TRBJ1-5
SVGRKGQPQN
>TRBV7-6|TRBJ2-3
ASSLARGDTQY
>TRBV12-5|TRBJ2-5
ASSSGREETQY
>TRBV7-2|TRBJ1-3
ASSSKIAGNTIY
>TRBV5-1|TRBJ1-6
ASSDSGVHNSPLH
>TRBV27|TRBJ1-3
ASSSTGGSGNTIY
>TRBV12-5|TRBJ2-1
ASGLPTGPSYNEQF
>TRBV9|TRBJ2-7
ASSVSGRGSYEQY
>TRBV6-1|TRBJ1-4
ASSASGTGTEKLF
>TRBV6-5|.
ASSPRGYTYEQY
>TRBV2|TRBJ1-2
ASSPRGRFMGYT
>TRBV5-1|TRBJ2-1
ASSLGASGALQRLNEQF
>TRBV5-1|TRBJ1-1
ASSGTGGTTEAF
>TRBV2|TRBJ1-2
ASSPGQGGGYT
>TRBV6-8|TRBJ1-3
ASSPKLQGSYGNTIY
>TRBV5-4|TRBJ2-1
ASSFGGNEQF
>TRBV7-9|TRBJ2-7
ASSSGPTGNAYEQY
>TRBV5-1|TRBJ2-3
ASSERLAGHTDTQY
>TRBV28|TRBJ1-2
ASSFSGQSVYGYT
>TRBV10-3|TRBJ1-2
AISEEGQGGYGYT
>TRBV7-8|TRBJ2-7
ASSPAGLTYEQY
>TRBV13|TRBJ2-7
ASSSEAGLAALREQY
>TRBV7-9|TRBJ2-1
AGKRAGTYNEQF
>TRBV10-3|TRBJ1-4
ATGRRDGHATNEKLF
>TRBV29-1|TRBJ2-3
SVDSESTDTQY
>TRBV19|TRBJ2-7
ASSGQGSDSYEQY
>TRBV7-9|TRBJ2-7
ASSPLAGGRHEQY
>TRBV9|TRBJ1-6
ASSAKSSYNSPLH
>TRBV4-2|TRBJ2-2
ASTLEGFGNTGELF
>TRBV16|TRBJ1-2
ASSPQGGYGYT
>TRBV7-8|TRBJ2-3
ASSLLGDIGTQY
>TRBV7-9|TRBJ1-4
ASSLGGFATNEKLF
>TRBV5-8|TRBJ1-2
ASARGTGTYGYT
>TRBV5-1|TRBJ1-2
ASSRTGPSLGYT
>TRBV5-3|TRBJ2-6
ARSLSDRWPSGANVLT
>TRBV21-1|TRBJ1-1
ARGAQNKENRGSEAF
>TRBV7-8|TRBJ1-2
ASSLAQGADGYT
>TRBV28|TRBJ2-7
ASSLGVAGGLGQY
>TRBV7-9|TRBJ2-7
ASSPSDRLGYEQY
>TRBV9|TRBJ1-5
ASSVKAGTRSNQPQH
>TRBV18|TRBJ1-5
ASSPLTGQSPQPQH
>TRBV6-6|TRBJ2-5
ASSYGGGFGTQY
>TRBV6-6|TRBJ1-5
ASSQDSWMGPQH
>TRBV5-4|TRBJ2-2
ASSLVAGTGELF
>TRBV5-4|TRBJ2-7
ASSSGTTRSSYEQY
>TRBV19|TRBJ1-4
ASSSGQYNEKLF
>TRBV4-2|TRBJ2-1
ASSQEGTSGIPYNEQF
>TRBV7-9|TRBJ1-5
ASSSHTRNQPQH
>TRBV7-2|TRBJ2-1
ASNILGSVNEQF
>TRBV5-1|TRBJ2-4
ASSLEAGGFDIQY
>TRBV2|TRBJ1-5
ASMGRGNQPQH